The sequence of this TCR beta chain was determined in a study of cytomegalovirus exposure and HLA in healthy donors. Worth noting for this clone: Its antigen is currently unknown.

Study results and limitations: The Asian-associated ancestry cluster reportedly had fewer N-insertions than the 666-donor mean in a later analysis. A few V segments could not be told apart, such as TRBV6-2 and TRBV6-3, and were left out. Presence/absence analysis assumed near-uniform sequencing depth across donors. According to an earlier analysis, most TCR beta V segments yielded productive rearrangements about 90% or about 30% of the time.

Use of 60 Vbeta and 13 Jbeta primers characterized the PCR. TCRdb's copy holds only in-frame clones and misses some; the assay was immunoSEQ multiplex PCR. The repertoire has 150,000 to 200,000 clones, more than 80% of them found once; the top ten carry about 0.7%. This CDR3 is built from 15 residues. With V trimmed by 0 bases and J by 1 base, 3 bases remained unmatched. In germline, CDR1 is GTSNPN, CDR2 SVGIG (reference sequence). The sample consisted of PBMCs. The chain employs TRBV30 and TRBJ2-3; 8 nucleotides line up with TRBD2. The receptor was isolated from a boy younger than 18 in good health and CMV-seronegative. The CDR3 DNA follows: TGTGCCTGGAGTGTAGGGACTAGGCGCACAGATACGCAGTATTTT. The encoded protein is CAWSVGTRRTDTQYF.